This T cell receptor beta chain was obtained from a study of shared clonotypes between healthy human individuals. It was at deep level that the assay was run. Produced via immunoSEQ multiplex PCR; TCRdb's table is partial and in-frame only. The sample records roughly 500,000 clones, about 85% being singletons. The study drew its donors from healthy HIV-negative adults without recent acute infections or vaccinations. The CDR3 runs to 16 residues. The germline CDR1 and CDR2 sequences are MDHEN and SYDVKM. The V and J ends lost 6 bases and 2 bases respectively, with 17 bases between them. This sequence was found in a woman aged 40 to 49 in good health. Some clones in this sample may be carry-over from other donors' samples. Specimen: PBMCs. This chain links TRBV28 with TRBJ2-4, with D maybe TRBD2 (6 bases). CDR3 coding DNA: TGTGCCAGCAGCTACGCTAGCGCGGGCTCCAAAAACATTCAGTACTTC. The encoded protein is CASSYASAGSKNIQYF.